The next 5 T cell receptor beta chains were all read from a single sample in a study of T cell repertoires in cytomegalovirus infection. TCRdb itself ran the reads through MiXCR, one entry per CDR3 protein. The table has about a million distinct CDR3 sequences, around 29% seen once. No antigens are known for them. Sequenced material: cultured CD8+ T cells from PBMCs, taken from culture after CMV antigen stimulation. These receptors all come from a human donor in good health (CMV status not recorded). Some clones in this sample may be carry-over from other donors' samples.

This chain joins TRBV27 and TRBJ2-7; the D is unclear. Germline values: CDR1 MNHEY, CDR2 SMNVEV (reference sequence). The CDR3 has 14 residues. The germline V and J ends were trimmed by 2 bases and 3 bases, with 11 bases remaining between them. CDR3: CASSLGPGDYEQYV. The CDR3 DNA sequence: TGTGCCAGCAGTTTAGGGCCAGGCGACTACGAGCAGTACGTC.

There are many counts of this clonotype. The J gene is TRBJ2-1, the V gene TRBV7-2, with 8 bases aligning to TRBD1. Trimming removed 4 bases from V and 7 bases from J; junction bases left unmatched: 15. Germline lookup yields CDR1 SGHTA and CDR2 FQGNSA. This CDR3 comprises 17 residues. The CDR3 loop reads CASSSRRQGYISNEQFF. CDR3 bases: TGTGCCAGCAGCTCCCGGCGACAGGGGTATATTTCGAATGAGCAGTTCTTC. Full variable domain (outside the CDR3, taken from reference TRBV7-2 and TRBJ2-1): GAGVSQSPSNKVTEKGKDVELRCDPISGHTALYWYRQSLGQGLEFLIYFQGNSAPDKSGLPSDRFSAERTGGSVSTLTIQRTQQEDSAVYLCASSSRRQGYISNEQFFGPGTRLTVL.

For the CDR3, the DNA is TGCGCCAGCAGCCCGACAGGTGCCCTTTCTAACTATGGCTACACCTTC. Translating it yields CASSPTGALSNYGYTF. V gene TRBV10-2 combines with J gene TRBJ1-2, with D tentatively TRBD1 (6 bases). The CDR3 spans 16 residues. Germline V CDR1 and CDR2: WSHSY, SAAADI. V was pared by 6 bases and J by 0 bases, with 17 bases between.

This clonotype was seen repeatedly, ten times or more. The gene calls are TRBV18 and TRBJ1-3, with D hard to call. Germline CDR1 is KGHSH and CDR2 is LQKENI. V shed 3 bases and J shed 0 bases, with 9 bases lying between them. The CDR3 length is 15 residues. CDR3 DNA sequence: TGTGCCAGCTCACCTGTTGGAGCCTCTGGAAACACCATATATTTT. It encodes CASSPVGASGNTIYF.

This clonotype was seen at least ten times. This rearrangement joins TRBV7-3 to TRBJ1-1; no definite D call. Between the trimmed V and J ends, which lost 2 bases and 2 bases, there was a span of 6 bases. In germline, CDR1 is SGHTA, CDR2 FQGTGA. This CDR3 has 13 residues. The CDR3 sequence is CASSLWSNTEAFF. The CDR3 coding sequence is TGTGCCAGCAGCTTATGGAGTAACACTGAAGCTTTCTTT.